The 2 T cell receptor beta chains presented below share a single source sample, sequenced in a study of cytomegalovirus exposure and HLA in healthy donors. Primers: 60 Vbeta forward and 13 Jbeta reverse. Only in-frame clones appear in the TCRdb table, and some are missing; sequencing was by immunoSEQ multiplex PCR. The sample yields 200,000 or so clones, about 89% seen once. Material: PBMCs. Receptor source: a man younger than 40 in good health and CMV-seronegative.

The chain carries TRBV7-6 and TRBJ2-7, with 9 bases lining up with TRBD1. CDR1 is SGHVS, CDR2 FNYEAQ, per germline. CDR3 size: 15 residues. The V gene end was trimmed by 4 bases and the J gene end by 3 bases; junction bases not matched to a gene: 7. CDR3 residues: CASSSPGTGNYEQYF. DNA for the CDR3: TGTGCCAGCAGCTCACCCGGGACAGGGAACTACGAGCAGTACTTC. The complete variable domain, with remaining parts taken from reference TRBV7-6 and TRBJ2-7, reads GAGVSQSPRYKVTKRGQDVALRCDPISGHVSLYWYRQALGQGPEFLTYFNYEAQQDKSGLPNDRFSAERPEGSISTLTIQRTEQRDSAMYRCASSSPGTGNYEQYFGPGTRLTVT.

The CDR3 region is CASTSTGGLYGYTF. CDR3 nucleotide sequence: TGCGCCAGCACCTCGACAGGGGGACTCTATGGCTACACCTTC. The J gene is TRBJ1-2, the V gene TRBV5-1, with TRBD1 matching 9 bases. This CDR3 spans 14 amino acids. V lost 6 bases to trimming and J lost 4 bases; unmatched junction nucleotides: 7. Germline values: CDR1 SGHRS, CDR2 YFSETQ.